These 8 T cell receptor beta chains came from one sample sequenced in a study of blood T cell repertoires in COVID-19. Sequenced by immunoSEQ multiplex PCR; TCRdb stores in-frame clones only, minus some. The sample comprises under 250,000 clones, approximately 77% of which are singletons, and 3% to 4.5% rests with the top ten. The source material was peripheral blood. The receptors were gathered from an elderly woman with acute or convalescent COVID-19.

V is TRBV5-6 and J is TRBJ1-2, with D possibly matching TRBD1 (6 bases). This CDR3 is 12 amino acids long. The V gene lost 3 bases and the J gene lost 8 bases, with 11 bases spanning the gap. Per germline, CDR1 SGHDT and CDR2 YYEEEE. CDR3 in DNA: TGTGCCAGCAGCTCACAGGGCTGGGGCTACACCTTC. It yields the protein CASSSQGWGYTF.

The V call is TRBV7-2, the J call TRBJ1-3, with TRBD1 as a possible D gene (5 bases). Germline V gene data show CDR1 as SGHTA and CDR2 as FQGNSA. CDR3 length: 19 amino acids. The ends were cut back, 0 bases at V and 3 bases at J, with 21 bases in the middle. CDR3 residues: CASSLAGGGWGTGGNTIYF. The CDR3 DNA reads TGTGCCAGCAGCTTAGCGGGTGGAGGGTGGGGGACTGGTGGAAACACCATATATTTT. The variable domain in full, completed from reference TRBV7-2 and TRBJ1-3, reads GAGVSQSPSNKVTEKGKDVELRCDPISGHTALYWYRQSLGQGLEFLIYFQGNSAPDKSGLPSDRFSAERTGGSVSTLTIQRTQQEDSAVYLCASSLAGGGWGTGGNTIYFGEGSWLTVV.

J is TRBJ1-4 and V is TRBV5-4, with TRBD1 identical over 8 bases. The junction had 6 bases not matched to a gene; V was cut back by 4 bases and J by 4 bases. CDR3 length: 15 residues. Germline V gives CDR1 SGHNT, CDR2 YYREEE (reference sequence). In DNA, the CDR3 is TGTGCCAGCAGCCATGCCGGACAGGGTAATGAAAAACTGTTTTTT. Its translation: CASSHAGQGNEKLFF.

J is TRBJ1-1 and V is TRBV6-5; D possibly corresponds to TRBD1 (5 bases). The CDR3 is 16 residues long. Germline V gives CDR1 MNHEY, CDR2 SVGAGI. The V end lost 4 bases, the J end lost 1 base, and 16 bases lay between the germline ends. CDR3 nucleotides: TGTGCCAGCAGTTCAATCACGTCCGGGGGGAACACTGAAGCTTTCTTT. Its translation is CASSSITSGGNTEAFF.

This chain connects TRBV28 to TRBJ1-5, with TRBD1 matching 8 bases. Losses at the gene ends were 5 bases for V and 0 bases for J; bases not matched to a gene: 6. This CDR3 spans 16 amino acids. Germline V CDR1 and CDR2: MDHEN, SYDVKM. The chain's CDR3 is CASSPTGGASNQPQHF. In DNA form, the CDR3 reads TGTGCCAGCAGTCCTACAGGGGGGGCTAGCAATCAGCCCCAGCATTTT.

This clone was seen once. The chain recombines TRBV3-1 (or the pseudogene TRBV3-2) with TRBJ2-1; no firm D call. Germline values: CDR1 LGHDT, CDR2 YNNKEL (reference sequence). This CDR3 contains 15 residues. V was clipped by 1 base and J by 7 bases, with 14 bases between them. The CDR3 nucleotides read TGTGCCAGCAGCCAAGTTTCCTACTTGAGGAATGAGCAGTTCTTC. Translating it yields CASSQVSYLRNEQFF.

This chain joins TRBV3-1 (or the pseudogene TRBV3-2) and TRBJ1-2, with D possibly matching TRBD1 (5 bases). This CDR3 region has 16 residues. V was pared by 4 bases and J by 8 bases, with 23 bases between. Germline CDR1 LGHDT, CDR2 YNNKEL (reference sequence). The CDR3 protein is CASSPTFTTGYGGYTF. CDR3 coding DNA: TGTGCCAGCAGCCCCACATTTACCACAGGTTACGGCGGCTACACCTTC.

The chain combines TRBV7-2 with TRBJ1-2; 8 nucleotides match TRBD1. The CDR3 spans 17 residues. Germline CDR1 and CDR2: SGHTA and FQGNSA. V gave up 1 base and J gave up 4 bases; unmatched junction bases: 11. The CDR3 DNA follows: TGTGCCAGCAGCTTAGTGGCAGGGGGCCCGGTCGGCTATGGCTACACCTTC. It is translated as CASSLVAGGPVGYGYTF.